This T cell receptor (beta chain) was found in a study of regulatory T cells in long-lasting Graves disease. Findings of the study overall: Among the persistent patients, 2,741 public clonotypes were shared, more than the 966 shared among new patients.

The sample holds many counts of this clonotype. Antigen unknown. This CDR3 has 15 residues. Germline V CDR1 and CDR2: MNHNS, SASEGT. V shed 1 base and J 6 bases; nucleotides not matched to a gene: 9. For TCR beta, libraries came from iRepertoire HTBI primers and Arm-PCR of CDR3 regions. Using its own MiXCR run on the multiplex PCR reads, TCRdb lists one record per CDR3 protein. The table shows under 450,000 distinct CDR3 sequences, with about a sixth occurring only once. Documented time point: newly diagnosed GD, antithyroid drugs for less than 3 months. After RNA was extracted from PBMCs, the TCR library was made from it. The same data also went into a second study, on T cells in Graves' hyperthyroidism and ophthalmopathy. That paper adds: Absence of ophthalmopathy progression within 18 months defined stable Graves' hyperthyroidism. Patients between 18 and 65 years old had hyperthyroidism, newly diagnosed and lasting under 2 months. Separation of ophthalmopathy from stable hyperthyroidism was achieved by a 13 V-J model.

The rearrangement joins TRBV6-1 to TRBJ2-7, with TRBD2 identical over 7 bases. The material sequenced was peripheral blood mononuclear cells (PBMCs), taken at new diagnosis, from a patient treated with antithyroid drugs. The TCR was taken from a woman younger than 35 with Graves disease. CDR3 nucleotides: TGTGCCAGCAGTGAAGAACTCGGGGGGAATTTCGAGCAGTACTTC. Residues: CASSEELGGNFEQYF.